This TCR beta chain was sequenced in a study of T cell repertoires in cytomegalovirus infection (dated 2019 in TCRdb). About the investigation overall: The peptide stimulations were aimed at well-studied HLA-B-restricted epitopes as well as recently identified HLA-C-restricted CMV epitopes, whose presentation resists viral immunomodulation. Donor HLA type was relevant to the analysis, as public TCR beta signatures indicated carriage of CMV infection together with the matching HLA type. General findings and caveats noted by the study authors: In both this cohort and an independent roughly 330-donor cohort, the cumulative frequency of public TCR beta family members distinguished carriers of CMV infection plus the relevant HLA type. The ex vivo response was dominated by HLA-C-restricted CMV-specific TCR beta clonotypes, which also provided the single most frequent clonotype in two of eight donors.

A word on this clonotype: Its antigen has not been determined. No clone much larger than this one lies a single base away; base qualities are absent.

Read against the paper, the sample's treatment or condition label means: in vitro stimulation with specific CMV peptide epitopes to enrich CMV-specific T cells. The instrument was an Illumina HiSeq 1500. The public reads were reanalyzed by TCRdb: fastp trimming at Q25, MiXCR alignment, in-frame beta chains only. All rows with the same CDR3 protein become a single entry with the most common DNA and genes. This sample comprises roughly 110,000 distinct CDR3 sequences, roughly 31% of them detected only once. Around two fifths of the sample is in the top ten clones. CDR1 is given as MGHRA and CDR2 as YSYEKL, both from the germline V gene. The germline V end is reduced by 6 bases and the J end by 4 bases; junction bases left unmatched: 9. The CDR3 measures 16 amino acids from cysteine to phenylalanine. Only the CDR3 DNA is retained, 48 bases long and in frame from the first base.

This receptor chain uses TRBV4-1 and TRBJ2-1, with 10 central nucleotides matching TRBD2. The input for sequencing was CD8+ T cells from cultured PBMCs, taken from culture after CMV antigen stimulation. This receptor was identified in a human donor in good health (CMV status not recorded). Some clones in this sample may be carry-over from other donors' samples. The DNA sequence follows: TGCGCCAGCAGGGAGGCTAGCGGGGGCCTTTACAATGAGCAGTTCTTC. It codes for CASREASGGLYNEQFF.